This T cell receptor (beta chain) was observed in a study of T cell responses to AZD1222 COVID-19 vaccine. Study context: Both about-4-week and about-12-week second-dose recipients were combined.

With 4 bases clipped from V and 8 bases from J, the junction kept 4 bases outside the gene matches. This CDR3 has 12 amino acids. Germline-derived CDR1 and CDR2 are ENHRY and SYGVKD. Study-level findings and limits: There were mostly white British donors and more females than males, and clonal diversity was possibly underestimated. Targets within unmutated variant regions were reportedly found for nearly half of spike-specific TCRs.

Method: immunoSEQ multiplex PCR; TCRdb's copy keeps in-frame clones and lacks some. This table has 150,000 to 180,000 clones, approximately 90% appearing once. As for this clone: Its antigen remains unidentified.

Sequences were derived from peripheral blood, sampled on day 0 of AZD1222 vaccination. This receptor was obtained from an adult in good health. This chain links TRBV10-3 with TRBJ1-2, with TRBD1 identical over 7 bases. The chain's CDR3 is CAISGQGWGYTF. The DNA for the CDR3 is TGTGCCATCAGTGGACAGGGCTGGGGCTACACCTTC.